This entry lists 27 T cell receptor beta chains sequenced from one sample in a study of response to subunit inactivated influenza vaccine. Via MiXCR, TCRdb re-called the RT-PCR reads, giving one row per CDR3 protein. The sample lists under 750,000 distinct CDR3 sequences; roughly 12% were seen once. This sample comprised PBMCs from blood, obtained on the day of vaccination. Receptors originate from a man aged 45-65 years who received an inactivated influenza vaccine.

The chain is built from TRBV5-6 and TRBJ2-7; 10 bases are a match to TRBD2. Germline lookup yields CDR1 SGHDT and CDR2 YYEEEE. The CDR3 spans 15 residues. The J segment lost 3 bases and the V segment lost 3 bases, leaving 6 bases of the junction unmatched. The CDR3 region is CASSYLLAGYYEQYF. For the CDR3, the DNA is TGTGCCAGCAGCTACCTACTAGCGGGGTACTACGAGCAGTACTTC.

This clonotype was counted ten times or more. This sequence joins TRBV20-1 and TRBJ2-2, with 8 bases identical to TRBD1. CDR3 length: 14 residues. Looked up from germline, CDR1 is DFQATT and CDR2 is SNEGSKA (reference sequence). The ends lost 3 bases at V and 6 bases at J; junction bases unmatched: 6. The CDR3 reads CSARAGGGAGELFF. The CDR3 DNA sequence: TGCAGTGCTAGGGCAGGGGGCGGAGCCGGGGAGCTGTTTTTT.

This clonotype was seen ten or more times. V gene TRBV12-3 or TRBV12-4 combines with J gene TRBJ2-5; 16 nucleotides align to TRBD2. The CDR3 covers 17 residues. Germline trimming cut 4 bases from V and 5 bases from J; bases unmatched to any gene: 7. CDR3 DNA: TGTGCCAGCAGTTCCGGGACTAGCGGGGGGGCGATGGAGACCCAGTACTTC. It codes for CASSSGTSGGAMETQYF.

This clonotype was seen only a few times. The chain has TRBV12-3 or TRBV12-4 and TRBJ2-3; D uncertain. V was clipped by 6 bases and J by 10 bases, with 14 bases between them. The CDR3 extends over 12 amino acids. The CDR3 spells CASSPPAPAQYF. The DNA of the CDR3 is TGTGCCAGCAGCCCCCCTGCCCCTGCGCAGTATTTT.

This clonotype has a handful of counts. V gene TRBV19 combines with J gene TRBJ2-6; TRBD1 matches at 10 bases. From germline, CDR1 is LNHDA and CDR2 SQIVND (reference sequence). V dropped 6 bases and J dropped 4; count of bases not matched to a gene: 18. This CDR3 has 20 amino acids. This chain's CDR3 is CASRHDRGRVRREGANVLTF. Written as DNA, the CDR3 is TGTGCCAGTAGACACGACAGGGGGCGGGTTAGGAGAGAAGGGGCCAACGTCCTGACTTTC.

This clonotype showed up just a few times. The CDR3 bases are TGCGCCAGCAGCAATATTCCAGGGGCTGAAGCTTTCTTT. It encodes CASSNIPGAEAFF. This chain joins TRBV5-1 and TRBJ1-1; possible D gene TRBD1, 6 bases. The germline V and J ends were trimmed by 4 bases and 6 bases, with 13 bases remaining between them. Germline assignment: CDR1 SGHRS and CDR2 YFSETQ. The CDR3 has 13 residues.

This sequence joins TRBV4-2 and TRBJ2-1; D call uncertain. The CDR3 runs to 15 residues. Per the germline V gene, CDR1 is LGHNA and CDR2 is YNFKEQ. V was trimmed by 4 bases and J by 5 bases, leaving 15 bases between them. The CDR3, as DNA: TGTGCCAGCAGCCCAGTGCGCACTACTAACAATGAGCAGTTCTTC. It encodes CASSPVRTTNNEQFF.

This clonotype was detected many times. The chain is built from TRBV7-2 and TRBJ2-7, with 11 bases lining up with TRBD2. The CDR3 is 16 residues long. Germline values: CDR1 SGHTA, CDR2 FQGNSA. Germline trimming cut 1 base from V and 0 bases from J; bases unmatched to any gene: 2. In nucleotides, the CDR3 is TGTGCCAGCAGCTTAGAAGGACTAGCGGGCTCCTACGAGCAGTACTTC. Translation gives CASSLEGLAGSYEQYF.

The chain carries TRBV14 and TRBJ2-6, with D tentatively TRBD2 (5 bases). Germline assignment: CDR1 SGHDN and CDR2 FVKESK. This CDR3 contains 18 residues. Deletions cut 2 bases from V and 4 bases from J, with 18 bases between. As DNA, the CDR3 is TGTGCCAGCAGCCAATTAAATGAGGGCCCTCTAGGGGCCAACGTCCTGACTTTC. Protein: CASSQLNEGPLGANVLTF.

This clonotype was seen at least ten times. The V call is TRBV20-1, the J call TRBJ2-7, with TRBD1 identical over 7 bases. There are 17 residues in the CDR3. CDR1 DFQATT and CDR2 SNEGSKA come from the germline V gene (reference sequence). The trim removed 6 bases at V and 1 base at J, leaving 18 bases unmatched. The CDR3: CSARRPVTGSKSYEQYF. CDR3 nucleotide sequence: TGCAGTGCGCGACGGCCGGTGACAGGGAGTAAATCCTACGAGCAGTACTTC.

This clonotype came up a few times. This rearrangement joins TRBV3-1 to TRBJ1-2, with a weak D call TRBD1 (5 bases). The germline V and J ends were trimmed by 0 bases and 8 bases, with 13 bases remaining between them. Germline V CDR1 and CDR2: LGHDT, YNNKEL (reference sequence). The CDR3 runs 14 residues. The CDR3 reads CASSQDHQGEGYTF. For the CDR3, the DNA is TGTGCCAGCAGCCAAGATCACCAGGGTGAGGGCTACACCTTC.

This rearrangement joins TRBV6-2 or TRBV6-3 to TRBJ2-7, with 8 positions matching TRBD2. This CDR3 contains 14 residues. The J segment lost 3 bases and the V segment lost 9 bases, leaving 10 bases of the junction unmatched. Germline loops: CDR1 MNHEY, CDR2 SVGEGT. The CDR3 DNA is TGTGCCAGTAACCAAGCGGGAGTGGGCTACGAGCAGTACTTC. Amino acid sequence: CASNQAGVGYEQYF.

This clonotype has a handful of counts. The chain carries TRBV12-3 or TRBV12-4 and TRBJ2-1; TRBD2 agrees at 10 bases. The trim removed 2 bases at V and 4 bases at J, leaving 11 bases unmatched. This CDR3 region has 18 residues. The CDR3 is CASSLIGTSVLRYNEQFF. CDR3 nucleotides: TGTGCCAGCAGTTTAATTGGGACTAGCGTTCTTAGGTACAATGAGCAGTTCTTC.

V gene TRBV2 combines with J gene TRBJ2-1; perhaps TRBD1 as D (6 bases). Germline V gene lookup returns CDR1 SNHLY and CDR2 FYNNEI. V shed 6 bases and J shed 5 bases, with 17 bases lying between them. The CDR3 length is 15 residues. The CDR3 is CASSPGHSGHNEQFF. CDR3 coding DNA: TGTGCCAGCAGCCCGGGACATTCGGGACACAATGAGCAGTTCTTC.

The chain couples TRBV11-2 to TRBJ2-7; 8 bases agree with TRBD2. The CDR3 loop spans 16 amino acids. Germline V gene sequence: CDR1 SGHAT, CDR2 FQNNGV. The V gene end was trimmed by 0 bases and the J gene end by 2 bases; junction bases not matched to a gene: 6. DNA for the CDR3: TGTGCCAGCAGCTTAGATTTAGCGGGAATCCCCTACGAGCAGTACTTC. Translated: CASSLDLAGIPYEQYF.

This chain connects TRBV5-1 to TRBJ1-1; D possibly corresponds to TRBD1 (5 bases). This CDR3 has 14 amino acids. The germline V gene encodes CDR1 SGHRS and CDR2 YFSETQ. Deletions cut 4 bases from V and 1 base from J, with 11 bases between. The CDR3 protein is CASSKWGENTEAFF. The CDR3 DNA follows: TGCGCCAGCAGCAAGTGGGGGGAGAACACTGAAGCTTTCTTT.

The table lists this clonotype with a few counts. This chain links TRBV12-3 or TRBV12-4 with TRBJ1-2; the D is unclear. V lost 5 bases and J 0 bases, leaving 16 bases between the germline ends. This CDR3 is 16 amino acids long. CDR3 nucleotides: TGTGCCAGCAGTGCCACCAGTGGGCCTACTAACTATGGCTACACCTTC. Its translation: CASSATSGPTNYGYTF.

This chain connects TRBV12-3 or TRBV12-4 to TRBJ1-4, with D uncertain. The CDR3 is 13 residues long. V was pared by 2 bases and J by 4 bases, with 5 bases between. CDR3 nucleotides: TGTGCCAGCAGTTTAATGTTTAATGAAAAACTGTTTTTT. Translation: CASSLMFNEKLFF.

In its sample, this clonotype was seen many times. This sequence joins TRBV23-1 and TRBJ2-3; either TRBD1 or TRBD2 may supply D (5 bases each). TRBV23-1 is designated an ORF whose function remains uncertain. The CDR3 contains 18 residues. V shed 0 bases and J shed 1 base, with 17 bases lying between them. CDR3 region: CASSQSYFRVRGTDTQYF. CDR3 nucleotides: TGCGCCAGCAGTCAATCCTATTTCAGGGTGCGGGGCACAGATACGCAGTATTTT.

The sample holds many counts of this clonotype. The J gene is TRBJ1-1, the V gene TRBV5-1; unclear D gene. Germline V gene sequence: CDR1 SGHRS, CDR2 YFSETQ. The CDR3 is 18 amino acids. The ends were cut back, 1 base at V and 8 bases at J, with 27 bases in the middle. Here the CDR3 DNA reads TGCGCCAGCAGCTTGCCCTCCTCCCCCGTTGACCGGCCACTCGAAGCTTTCTTT. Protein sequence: CASSLPSSPVDRPLEAFF.

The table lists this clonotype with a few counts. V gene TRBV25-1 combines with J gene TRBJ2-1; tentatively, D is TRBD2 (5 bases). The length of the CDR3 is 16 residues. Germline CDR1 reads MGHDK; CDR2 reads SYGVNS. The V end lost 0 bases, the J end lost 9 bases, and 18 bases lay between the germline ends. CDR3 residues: CASSEYPSISGSEQFF. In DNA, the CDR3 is TGTGCCAGCAGTGAATACCCATCCATAAGTGGGAGTGAGCAGTTCTTC.

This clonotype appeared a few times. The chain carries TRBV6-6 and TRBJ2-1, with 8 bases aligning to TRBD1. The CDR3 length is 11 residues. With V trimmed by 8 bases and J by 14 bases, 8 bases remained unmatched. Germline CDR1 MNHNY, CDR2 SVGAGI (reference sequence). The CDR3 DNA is TGTGCCAGCGCCCAGACAGGGGTCGAGTTCTTC. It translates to CASAQTGVEFF.

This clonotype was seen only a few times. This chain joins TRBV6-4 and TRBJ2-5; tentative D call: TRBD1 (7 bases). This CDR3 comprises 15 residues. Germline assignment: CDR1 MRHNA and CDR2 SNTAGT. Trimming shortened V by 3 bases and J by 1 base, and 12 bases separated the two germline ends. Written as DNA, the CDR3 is TGTGCCAGCAGTGAGCAGGGGGGTTCCCAAGAGACCCAGTACTTC. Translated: CASSEQGGSQETQYF.

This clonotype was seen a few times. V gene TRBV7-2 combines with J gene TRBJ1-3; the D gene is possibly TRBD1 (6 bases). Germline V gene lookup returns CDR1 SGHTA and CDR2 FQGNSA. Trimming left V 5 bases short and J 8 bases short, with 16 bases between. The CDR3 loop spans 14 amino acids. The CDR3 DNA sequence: TGTGCCAGCAGCCCTCAAGGGGGAGGATACACCATATATTTT. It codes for CASSPQGGGYTIYF.

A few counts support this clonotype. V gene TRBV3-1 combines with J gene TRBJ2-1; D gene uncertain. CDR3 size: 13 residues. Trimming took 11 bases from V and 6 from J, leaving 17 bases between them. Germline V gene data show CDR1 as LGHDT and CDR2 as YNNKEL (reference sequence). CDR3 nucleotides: TGTGCCTCCGAGGACGACCTTTTCAATGAGCAGTTCTTC. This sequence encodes CASEDDLFNEQFF.

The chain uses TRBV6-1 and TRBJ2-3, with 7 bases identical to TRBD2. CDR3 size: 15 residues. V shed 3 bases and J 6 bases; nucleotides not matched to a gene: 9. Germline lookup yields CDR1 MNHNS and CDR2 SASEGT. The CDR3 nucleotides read TGTGCCAGCAGTGAGGTGGGAGGGTTTACCGATACGCAGTATTTT. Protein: CASSEVGGFTDTQYF.

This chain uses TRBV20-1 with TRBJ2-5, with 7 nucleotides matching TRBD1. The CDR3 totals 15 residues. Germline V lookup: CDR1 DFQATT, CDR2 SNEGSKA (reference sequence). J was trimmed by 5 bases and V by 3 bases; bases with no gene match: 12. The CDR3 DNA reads TGCAGTGCTAGGCCCCCGACAGGGTTCGGGGAGACCCAGTACTTC. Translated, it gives CSARPPTGFGETQYF.